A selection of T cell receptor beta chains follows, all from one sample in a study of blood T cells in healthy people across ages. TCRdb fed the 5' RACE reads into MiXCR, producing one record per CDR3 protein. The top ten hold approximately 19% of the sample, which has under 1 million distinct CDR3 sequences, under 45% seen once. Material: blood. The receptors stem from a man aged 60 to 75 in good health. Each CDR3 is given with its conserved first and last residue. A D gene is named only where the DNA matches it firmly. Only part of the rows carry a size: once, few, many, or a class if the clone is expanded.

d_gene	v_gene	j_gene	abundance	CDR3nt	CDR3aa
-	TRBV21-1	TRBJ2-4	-	TGTGCCAGCAGCAAAGGGGGAGGCTTGGCCAAAAACATTCAGTACTTC	CASSKGGGLAKNIQYF
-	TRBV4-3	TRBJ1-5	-	TGCGCCAGCAGCCCCGAAATGGGGGGCAATCAGCCCCAGCATTTT	CASSPEMGGNQPQHF
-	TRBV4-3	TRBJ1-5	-	TGCGCCAGCAGCCAAGATAGGGCAGGATATGATCAGCCCCGGCATTTT	CASSQDRAGYDQPRHF
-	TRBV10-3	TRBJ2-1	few	TGTGCCATCTTAGTCCCTCCCAATGAGCAGTTCTTC	CAILVPPNEQFF
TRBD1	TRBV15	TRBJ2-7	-	TGTGCCACCAGCGTAAGGACAGGGGACTACGAGCAGTACTTC	CATSVRTGDYEQYF
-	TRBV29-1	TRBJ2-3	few	TGCAGCGTACGGTCGGCATCGACAGATACGCAGTATTTT	CSVRSASTDTQYF
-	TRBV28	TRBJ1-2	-	TGTGCATGCGGGGGAGGCGGCTATGGCTACACCTTC	CACGGGGYGYTF
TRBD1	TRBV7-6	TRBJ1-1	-	TGTGCCAGCAGCTTAGCGGGGGACAGGGAAGCTTTCTTT	CASSLAGDREAFF
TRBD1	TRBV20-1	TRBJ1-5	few	TGCAGTGCTGATAAAGGGACAGGGGTTATGCCCCAGCATTTT	CSADKGTGVMPQHF
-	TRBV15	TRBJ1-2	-	TGTGCCACCAGCCCAGGGGCCGGCTATGGCTACACCTTC	CATSPGAGYGYTF
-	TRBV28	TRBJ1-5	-	TGTGCCTGCAGAACGGTCCCCGGTAACCAGCCCCAGCATTTT	CACRTVPGNQPQHF
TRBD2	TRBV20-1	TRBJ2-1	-	TGCAGTGCTAGAAGCGGGGGGGCCGGTGAGCAGTTCTTC	CSARSGGAGEQFF
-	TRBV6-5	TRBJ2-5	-	TGTGCCAGCAGCTGGGGGTCTGGGGAGACCCAGTACTTC	CASSWGSGETQYF
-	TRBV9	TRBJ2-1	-	TGTGCCAGCAGCCCTCGGGGGGGGGACAGCTCCTACAATGAGCAGTTCTTC	CASSPRGGDSSYNEQFF
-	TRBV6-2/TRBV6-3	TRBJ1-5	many	TGTGCCAGCAGCCGCCGGGAGAGCAATCAGCCCCAGCATTTT	CASSRRESNQPQHF
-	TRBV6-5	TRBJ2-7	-	TGTGCCAGCAGTGGGACGGGGCCAAGCTCCTACGAGCAGTACTTC	CASSGTGPSSYEQYF
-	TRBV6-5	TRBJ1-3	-	TGTGCCAGCAGTAGCTCTTGGGCGGCTGGAAACACCATATATTTT	CASSSSWAAGNTIYF
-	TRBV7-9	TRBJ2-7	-	TGTGCCAGCAGCTTAGGCACCGCGCCCGGGTCCTCCTACGAGCAGTACTTC	CASSLGTAPGSSYEQYF
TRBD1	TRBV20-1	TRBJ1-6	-	TGCAGTGCTAGAGATCGCAGGACAGGGGATTCACCCCTCCACTTT	CSARDRRTGDSPLHF
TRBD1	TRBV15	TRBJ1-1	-	TGTGCCACCAGCCGGGACAGAAACACTGAAGCTTTCTTT	CATSRDRNTEAFF
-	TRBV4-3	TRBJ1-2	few	TGCGCCAGCAGCCAAGATCTAAGGGTCTTCAACTATGGCTACACCTTC	CASSQDLRVFNYGYTF
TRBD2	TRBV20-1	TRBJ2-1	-	TGCAGTGCTAGAGCACCTAGCGGGGAGTACAATGAGCAGTTCTTC	CSARAPSGEYNEQFF
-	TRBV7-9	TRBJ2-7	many	TGTGCCAGCAGGGCGGGACAGAGCTTAGCCTACGAGCAGTACTTC	CASRAGQSLAYEQYF
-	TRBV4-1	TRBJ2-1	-	TGCGCCAGCAGCCAAGTACAGGGTAGGGATGAGCAGTTCTTC	CASSQVQGRDEQFF
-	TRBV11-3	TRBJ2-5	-	TGTACCAGCAGCCTAGCTCAGGGGCAAGAGACCCAGTACTTC	CTSSLAQGQETQYF
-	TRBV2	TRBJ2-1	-	TGTGCCAGCAGTCAACAGGGATACTCCTACAATGAGCAGTTCTTC	CASSQQGYSYNEQFF
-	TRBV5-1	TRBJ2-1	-	TGCGCCAGCAGCTCATCTTTATACTCCTGCAATGAGCAGTTCTTC	CASSSSLYSCNEQFF
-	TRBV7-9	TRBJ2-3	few	TGTGCCAGCAGCTTAGATCCGCGGCGGCTGGATGATACGCAGTATTTT	CASSLDPRRLDDTQYF
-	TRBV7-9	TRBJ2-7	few	TGTGCCAGCACCCAGTGGGGGACCTACGAGCAGTACTTC	CASTQWGTYEQYF
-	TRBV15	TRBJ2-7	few	TGTGCCACCAGCAGAAAGGGGGACTTCGAGCAGTACTTC	CATSRKGDFEQYF
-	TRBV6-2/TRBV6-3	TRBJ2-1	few	TGTGCCAGCAGTTACACCGCCGGGGGGCGCGTCTACAATGAGCAGTTCTTC	CASSYTAGGRVYNEQFF
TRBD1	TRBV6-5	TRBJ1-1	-	TGTGCCAGCAGCGCAGGGGGCTCTGCTGAAGCTTTCTTT	CASSAGGSAEAFF
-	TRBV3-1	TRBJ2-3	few	TGTGCCAGCAGCCCTAGCTTACACACAGATACGCAGTATTTT	CASSPSLHTDTQYF
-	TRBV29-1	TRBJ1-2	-	TGCAGCGTTGAGGGGGGGTCAACCTATGGCTACACCTTC	CSVEGGSTYGYTF
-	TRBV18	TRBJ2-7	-	TGTGCCAGCTCACGCGGGGACGCTGGGCAAGAGCAGTACTTC	CASSRGDAGQEQYF
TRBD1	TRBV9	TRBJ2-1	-	TGTGCCAGCAGCTCGCGACAGGGAATGGTCAATGAGCAGTTCTTC	CASSSRQGMVNEQFF
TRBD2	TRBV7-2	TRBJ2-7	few	TGTGCCAGCAGCTTCCCTCTAGCGGGGGGCTCCTACGAGCAGTACTTC	CASSFPLAGGSYEQYF
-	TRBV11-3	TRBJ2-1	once	TGTGCCAGTTCCTTAAGACAGCTCAACTCCTACGAGCAGTTCTTC	CASSLRQLNSYEQFF